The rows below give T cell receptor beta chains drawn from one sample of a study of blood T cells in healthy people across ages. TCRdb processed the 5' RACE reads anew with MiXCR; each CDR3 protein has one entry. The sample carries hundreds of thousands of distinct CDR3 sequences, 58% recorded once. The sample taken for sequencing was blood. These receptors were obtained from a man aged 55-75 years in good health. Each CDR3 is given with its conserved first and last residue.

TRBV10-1 CASSESIGDQNIQYF
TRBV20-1 CSARGGASQGTQYF
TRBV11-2 CASSLGVGRETQFF
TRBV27 CASSLTRGLETQYF
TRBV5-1 CASSPGGNYGYTF
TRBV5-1 CASSLVLAGDDTQYF
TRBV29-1 CSVRGVNVQETQYF
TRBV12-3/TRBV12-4 CASSFIGTYEQYF
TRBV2 CASSNGQGAGELFF
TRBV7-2 CASSLEARVYGYTF
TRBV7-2 CASSLASGRANYGYTF
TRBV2 CASTGDEQFF
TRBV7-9 CASSRSGAQQETQYF
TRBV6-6 CARGVYRKNTIYF
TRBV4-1 CASSQGPGEEKLFF
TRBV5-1 CASSWSGTVQETQYF
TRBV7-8 CASRDQGLGYDYTF
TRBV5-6 CASSLGAENVQYF
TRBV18 CASSRDLQETQYF
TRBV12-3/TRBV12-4 CASSQSRGRQETQYF
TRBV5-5 CASSLATPKETQYF
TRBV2 CASSEGKRGGTQYF
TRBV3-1 CASSPRLDRHEQYF
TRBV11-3 CASATGGYNEQFF
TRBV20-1 CSAISGRAQETQYF
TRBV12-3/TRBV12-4 CASSPAWGGHTDTQYF
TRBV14 CASSQAGGPREQFF
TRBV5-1 CASSRNTGANVLTF
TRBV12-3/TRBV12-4 CASSLGELRGYTF
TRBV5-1 CASSRGADETQYF
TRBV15 CATGRDSRTGQYF
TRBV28 CASTVKDGSYEQYF
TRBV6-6 CASTPGPAGYNEQYF
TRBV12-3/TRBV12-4 CASRATGYGANVLTF
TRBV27 CASSSVGGGSYNEQFF
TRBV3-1 CASSQDGGGETQYF
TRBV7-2 CASSSTTGPQETQYF
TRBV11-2 CASSPTRHLGTEAFF
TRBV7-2 CASSFAGTGNTEAFF
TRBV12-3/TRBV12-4 CASSTAPSGGYEQYF
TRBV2 CASSEGGLETQYF
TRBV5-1 CASSLGGGAETKNIQYF
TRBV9 CASSVGGTTYGYTF
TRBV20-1 CSARDGGRVGNEQFF
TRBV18 CASSPTGPQPGTEAFF
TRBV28 CASMSGGVSSYNEQFF
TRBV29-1 CSVQSGAETQYF
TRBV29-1 CSVEGTGANTEAFF
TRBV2 CASSDGQEYYEQYF
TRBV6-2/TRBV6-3 CASSTGQGATIEAFF
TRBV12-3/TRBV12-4 CASSFGGAGDTQYFGPGMNYGYTF
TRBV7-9 CASSFTHYNEQFF
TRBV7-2 CAIEAPGLVGSYEQYF
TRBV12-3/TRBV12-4 CASTPGRAGVGTQYF
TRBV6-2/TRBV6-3 CASSYNSGANVLTF
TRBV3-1 CASSDGSWGSGANVLTF
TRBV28 CASTSQGYTEAFF
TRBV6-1 CASQTSRDAEGYTF
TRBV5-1 CASSSYLQETQYF